This TCR beta chain was recovered during a study of blood T cell repertoires in COVID-19. Germline V gives CDR1 SGHVS, CDR2 FQNEAQ. This CDR3 region has 14 residues. Between the trimmed V and J ends, which lost 5 bases and 2 bases, there was a span of 11 bases. Sequencing was performed with immunoSEQ multiplex PCR; in TCRdb, only in-frame clones are kept and a portion is missing. In the table there are roughly 250,000 clones, about nine tenths of which are singletons. The sample taken for sequencing was PBMCs or T cells enriched from blood (not recorded which). This chain connects TRBV7-8 to TRBJ2-3; D gene uncertain. The receptor was isolated from a woman between 18 and 29 years old who had recovered from COVID-19. The CDR3 is CASSPEPVTDTQYF. The CDR3 bases are TGTGCCAGCAGCCCTGAACCAGTCACAGATACGCAGTATTTT.